This record looks at one T cell receptor beta chain sequence and its context. In the original workflow: Nucleated cell number was recorded as an estimate derived from reference gene primer amplification. TCRdb's copy holds only in-frame clones and misses some; the assay was immunoSEQ multiplex PCR. The V and J calls and clone size are taken from that table; D and trimming were inferred from the DNA. Among more than 65,000 clones listed, approximately 79% were seen once. These data originate in a study of blood T cell repertoires in COVID-19. Study information: Samples taken during acute and convalescent COVID-19 were collected in the United States, Italy and Spain. The cDNA or gDNA used as material had been derived from T cells, B-cell-depleted T cells, or PBMCs.

Sequenced input: peripheral blood. The receptor comes from a woman aged 55-70 years with acute or convalescent COVID-19.

As DNA, the CDR3 is TGCGCCAGCAGCTTGCCCACTATTACTCCTGAGGGCTACACCTTC. This codes for CASSLPTITPEGYTF. The V gene is TRBV5-1, the J gene TRBJ1-2; D gene unclear. Germline values: CDR1 SGHRS, CDR2 YFSETQ. V was shortened by 1 base and J by 8 bases, with 18 bases between the two germline ends. The CDR3 runs to 15 residues.